Listed below are T cell receptor beta chains from one sample, sequenced in a study of blood T cell repertoires in COVID-19. Clones were sequenced by immunoSEQ multiplex PCR, and TCRdb holds only the in-frame ones, with some missing. The data hold some 150,000 clones, with about 79% observed a single time. Sequenced material: peripheral blood. These receptors came from a woman in her forties or fifties with acute or convalescent COVID-19. The CDR3 runs from the conserved cysteine through the conserved F or W. A D gene is named only where the DNA matches it firmly. Clone size is stated in some rows and not others, as once, few, many or a class when expanded.

size: few; D: NA; J: TRBJ2-7; V: TRBV7-9; DNA: TGTGCCAGCAGCTCCCTCGCGCACGAGCAGTACTTC; CDR3: CASSSLAHEQYF
size: NA; D: TRBD2; J: TRBJ2-5; V: TRBV5-1; DNA: TGCGCCAGCAGATTGGGACTAGCGGGGGGACAGGAGACCCAGTACTTC; CDR3: CASRLGLAGGQETQYF
size: NA; D: NA; J: TRBJ1-1; V: TRBV9; DNA: TGTGCCAGCAGCGTACTGGGGGGAAACATGAACACTGAAGCTTTCTTT; CDR3: CASSVLGGNMNTEAFF
size: NA; D: TRBD2; J: TRBJ2-3; V: TRBV18; DNA: TGTGCCAGCTCACCGACGACTAGCGGCCAAAGCACAGATACGCAGTATTTT; CDR3: CASSPTTSGQSTDTQYF
size: NA; D: NA; J: TRBJ1-3; V: TRBV4-2; DNA: TGTGCCAGCAGCCAAGCTCAGGGCTCTGGAAACACCATATATTTT; CDR3: CASSQAQGSGNTIYF
size: NA; D: TRBD1; J: TRBJ1-6; V: TRBV6-1; DNA: TGTGCCAGCAGTGAACCCAAGTTTGACAGGGGGTATTTTTCATCCGGGAATTCACCCCTCCACTTT; CDR3: CASSEPKFDRGYFSSGNSPLHF
size: NA; D: NA; J: TRBJ2-3; V: TRBV9; DNA: TGTGCCAGCAGCGTAGTAGAGGCAAGCACAGATACGCAGTATTTT; CDR3: CASSVVEASTDTQYF
size: NA; D: TRBD2; J: TRBJ2-7; V: TRBV7-2; DNA: TGTGCCAGCAGCTTAGAGAGGGCTAGCGGGGCTAGGGGTTACGAGCAGTACTTC; CDR3: CASSLERASGARGYEQYF
size: NA; D: TRBD1; J: TRBJ1-2; V: TRBV4-3; DNA: TGCGCCAGCAGCCAAGAATGGAGGCAGGGGGGATTGGGTGGCTACACCTTC; CDR3: CASSQEWRQGGLGGYTF
size: NA; D: NA; J: TRBJ1-1; V: TRBV4-3; DNA: TGCGCCAGCAGCCAAGAGGAGTACCCCGACGGGGGGCGCTACACTGAAGCTTTCTTT; CDR3: CASSQEEYPDGGRYTEAFF
size: NA; D: TRBD1; J: TRBJ1-2; V: TRBV4-3; DNA: TGCGCCAGCAGCCAAATGGCCGGACAGGAAAGGAACTATGGCTACACCTTC; CDR3: CASSQMAGQERNYGYTF
size: NA; D: TRBD1; J: TRBJ1-1; V: TRBV4-3; DNA: TGCGCCAGCAGGAGGGGACAGGGGCTAAACACTGAAGCTTTCTTT; CDR3: CASRRGQGLNTEAFF
size: few; D: NA; J: TRBJ2-3; V: TRBV9; DNA: TGTGCCAGCAGCGTAGGGCTAGCGCCCTCAGATACGCAGTATTTT; CDR3: CASSVGLAPSDTQYF
size: NA; D: TRBD2; J: TRBJ2-3; V: TRBV4-2; DNA: TGTGCCAGCAGCCAAGCACAGACTAGCGGGGTCTCGAGGCCAGATACGCAGTATTTT; CDR3: CASSQAQTSGVSRPDTQYF
size: NA; D: TRBD1; J: TRBJ2-7; V: TRBV5-1; DNA: TGCGCCAGCAGCTTGGATGGGACAGCTAACTACGAGCAGTACTTC; CDR3: CASSLDGTANYEQYF
size: NA; D: NA; J: TRBJ1-2; V: TRBV9; DNA: TGTGCCAGCAGGGGGCAGGACTATGGCTACACCTTC; CDR3: CASRGQDYGYTF
size: once; D: NA; J: TRBJ2-2; V: TRBV6-5; DNA: TGTGCCAGCAGCCGAAGCGGAACAACCGGGGAGCTGTTTTTT; CDR3: CASSRSGTTGELFF
size: NA; D: TRBD1; J: TRBJ1-6; V: TRBV6-6; DNA: TGTGCCAGCAGCAGATTACGGGGACAGGGGGCGTACTCCTATAATTCACCCCTCCACTTT; CDR3: CASSRLRGQGAYSYNSPLHF
size: NA; D: NA; J: TRBJ2-1; V: TRBV13; DNA: TGTGCCAGCAGCTTCGTATCGTGGTTGGGGGGTGGTCATGAGCAGTTCTTC; CDR3: CASSFVSWLGGGHEQFF